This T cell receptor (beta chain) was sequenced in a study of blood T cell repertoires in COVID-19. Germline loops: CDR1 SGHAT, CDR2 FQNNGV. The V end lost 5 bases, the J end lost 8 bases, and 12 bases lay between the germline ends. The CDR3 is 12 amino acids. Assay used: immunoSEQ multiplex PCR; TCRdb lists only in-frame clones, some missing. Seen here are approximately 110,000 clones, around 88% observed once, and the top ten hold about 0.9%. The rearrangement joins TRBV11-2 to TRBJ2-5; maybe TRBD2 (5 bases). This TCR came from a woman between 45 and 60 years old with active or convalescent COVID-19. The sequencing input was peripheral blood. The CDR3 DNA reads TGTGCCAGCAGCCTCACTAGAGAAACCCAGTACTTC. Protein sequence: CASSLTRETQYF.